This T cell receptor beta chain was identified during a study of blood T cell repertoires in COVID-19. Study at large: Samples taken during acute and convalescent COVID-19 were collected in the United States, Italy and Spain. T cells, B-cell-depleted T cells, or PBMCs provided the cDNA or gDNA that served as material.

This CDR3 spans 13 amino acids. Germline V CDR1 and CDR2: ENHRY, SYGVKD. V was trimmed by 11 bases and J by 1 base, leaving 14 bases between them. Original processing methods: Cell counts per sample came from amplifying reference gene primers. Data came from immunoSEQ multiplex PCR; TCRdb stores just in-frame clones and leaves some out. V and J calls and clone size come straight from that table; D and trimming were deduced from the DNA. The sample lists about 69,000 clones, about 90% occurring once. Sequenced: peripheral blood. The sequence was obtained from a man aged 45-65 years with acute or convalescent COVID-19. The genes are TRBV10-3 and TRBJ1-1, with unresolved D. CDR3 coding DNA: TGTGCCGGGCGGGCGAATCCGAACACTGAAGCTTTCTTT. Residues: CAGRANPNTEAFF.